What follows are 15 T cell receptor beta chains derived from one specimen sequenced in a study of T cells after posttransplantation cyclophosphamide. Measured with immunoSEQ multiplex PCR; TCRdb has only the in-frame clones, and not every one. This table has 1,500 to 2,500 clones, 94% appearing once. Sequenced input: naive CD8+ T cells sorted from PBMCs. The source of these receptors is a woman aged 60-75 years in good health, CMV-negative, and a related stem cell transplant donor.

The CDR3 DNA sequence: TGTGCCAGCAGGTCCTACAGGGTAGGGAACTATGGCTACACCTTC. Amino acids: CASRSYRVGNYGYTF. This sequence joins TRBV27 and TRBJ1-2, with D possibly matching TRBD1 (6 bases). V dropped 6 bases and J dropped 2 bases, with 16 bases sitting between them. Germline CDR1 reads MNHEY; CDR2 reads SMNVEV (reference sequence). The CDR3 is 15 amino acids.

The table lists this clone with a count of one. V gene TRBV7-9 combines with J gene TRBJ1-1; 7 nucleotides line up with TRBD1. This CDR3 spans 16 amino acids. The J segment lost 0 bases and the V segment lost 4 bases, leaving 8 bases of the junction unmatched. Germline loops: CDR1 SEHNR, CDR2 FQNEAQ (reference sequence). The chain's CDR3 is CASSSTGSGMNTEAFF. The CDR3 nucleotides read TGTGCCAGCAGCTCGACAGGGAGCGGAATGAACACTGAAGCTTTCTTT. Full variable domain (missing parts from reference TRBV7-9 and TRBJ1-1): DTGVSQNPRHKITKRGQNVTFRCDPISEHNRLYWYRQTLGQGPEFLTYFQNEAQLEKSRLLSDRFSAERPKGSFSTLEIQRTEQGDSAMYLCASSSTGSGMNTEAFFGQGTRLTVV.

This sequence joins TRBV28 and TRBJ2-1; D perhaps matches TRBD2 (5 bases). CDR1 is MDHEN and CDR2 is SYDVKM in the germline V gene. Trimming pared 8 bases from V and 0 bases from J, leaving 17 bases between. This CDR3 comprises 16 residues. The CDR3 DNA reads as TGTGCCAGCGCCACTGAGAGGGAGAGCTCCTACAATGAGCAGTTCTTC. Amino acids: CASATERESSYNEQFF.

The chain is built from TRBV19 and TRBJ2-1, with D hard to call. V was pared by 6 bases and J by 9 bases, with 12 bases between. Germline CDR1 reads LNHDA; CDR2 reads SQIVND (reference sequence). The CDR3 has 12 amino acids. The CDR3 DNA follows: TGTGCCAGTAGGCAAAACTTCCGTGAGCAGTTCTTC. This translates into CASRQNFREQFF. Filled out from reference TRBV19 and TRBJ2-1, the complete variable domain reads DGGITQSPKYLFRKEGQNVTLSCEQNLNHDAMYWYRQDPGQGLRLIYYSQIVNDFQKGDIAEGYSVSREKKESFPLTVTSAQKNPTAFYLCASRQNFREQFFGPGTRLTVL.

The chain employs TRBV15 and TRBJ1-5; no firm D call. The CDR3 length is 16 residues. The germline V gene has CDR1 LNHNV and CDR2 YYDKDF (reference sequence). Trimming took 1 base from V and 2 from J, leaving 12 bases between them. The CDR3 region has the DNA TGTGCCACCAGCAGAGTTAACGAGGGAGGCAATCAGCCCCAGCATTTT. Protein sequence: CATSRVNEGGNQPQHF.

V is TRBV7-9 and J is TRBJ2-2, with TRBD2 as a possible D gene (5 bases). Looked up from germline, CDR1 is SEHNR and CDR2 is FQNEAQ (reference sequence). V lost 3 bases, J lost 7 bases, and 12 bases lay in between. The CDR3 contains 14 residues. The CDR3, as DNA: TGTGCCAGCAGCTTCGGGCTAGCTGACGGGGAGCTGTTTTTT. This translates into CASSFGLADGELFF.

This chain connects TRBV9 to TRBJ2-3; TRBD2 might be the D (5 bases). Germline-derived CDR1 and CDR2 are SGDLS and YYNGEE. V lost 4 bases and J 1 base, leaving 13 bases between the germline ends. The CDR3 extends over 15 amino acids. The CDR3 reads CASSPGPAGTDTQYF. Written as DNA, the CDR3 is TGTGCCAGCAGCCCTGGCCCAGCGGGCACAGATACGCAGTATTTT.

The chain recombines TRBV4-1 with TRBJ2-3; 13 bases are a match to TRBD2. From germline, CDR1 is MGHRA and CDR2 YSYEKL. V trimming: 3 bases; J trimming: 4 bases; junction bases outside the gene matches: 10. The CDR3 sequence is 18 residues long. Written as DNA, the CDR3 is TGCGCCAGCAGCCACACCCCCCCACTAGCGGGGGGGGCAGATACGCAGTATTTT. Amino acids: CASSHTPPLAGGADTQYF.

This chain joins TRBV9 and TRBJ1-3; tentative D call: TRBD1 (6 bases). CDR3 length: 15 amino acids. The V end was cut by 0 bases, the J end by 0 bases, with 7 bases between. The V gene's germline CDR1 is SGDLS and CDR2 YYNGEE. CDR3 bases: TGTGCCAGCAGCGTAGCCAGGGGCTCTGGAAACACCATATATTTT. This translates into CASSVARGSGNTIYF.

The rearrangement joins TRBV5-1 to TRBJ2-2; 10 bases map to TRBD1. V shed 4 bases, J shed 4 bases, and the junction held 4 bases outside the gene matches. CDR1 and CDR2 from the germline V gene are SGHRS and YFSETQ. The CDR3 length is 15 residues. CDR3 region: CASSRQGAPTGELFF. In DNA form, the CDR3 reads TGCGCCAGCAGCAGACAGGGGGCGCCCACCGGGGAGCTGTTTTTT.

The V call is TRBV27, the J call TRBJ1-1; D unclear. There are 12 residues in the CDR3. From germline, CDR1 is MNHEY and CDR2 SMNVEV (reference sequence). V was pared by 9 bases and J by 6 bases, with 14 bases between. The CDR3, as DNA: TGTGCCAGTCGGGGAGCCGCGGCTGAAGCTTTCTTT. Its protein product is CASRGAAAEAFF.

The chain uses TRBV27 and TRBJ2-2, with 9 bases fitting TRBD2. In germline, CDR1 is MNHEY, CDR2 SMNVEV (reference sequence). This CDR3 has 15 residues. J lost 5 bases, V lost 6 bases, and 7 bases had no gene match. Here the CDR3 reads CASRLSGSRTGELFF. The CDR3 DNA reads as TGTGCCAGCAGACTTAGCGGGAGTCGAACCGGGGAGCTGTTTTTT.

V is TRBV9 and J is TRBJ2-3; 14 nucleotides line up with TRBD2. The V and J ends lost 4 bases and 4 bases, in that order; junction bases with no gene match: 5. There are 16 residues in the CDR3. CDR1 is SGDLS, CDR2 YYNGEE, per germline. The CDR3 sequence is CASSPEGLAGADTQYF. The CDR3, as DNA: TGTGCCAGCAGCCCAGAGGGACTAGCGGGGGCAGATACGCAGTATTTT.

A single count supports this clone. The V call is TRBV7-9, the J call TRBJ2-7; tentative D call: TRBD1 (5 bases). The germline V gene has CDR1 SEHNR and CDR2 FQNEAQ (reference sequence). The V end lost 4 bases, the J end lost 2 bases, and 12 bases lay between the germline ends. This CDR3 spans 14 amino acids. CDR3 sequence: CASSSGAFTYEQYF. The DNA for the CDR3 is TGTGCCAGCAGCTCTGGGGCATTCACCTACGAGCAGTACTTC.

The chain employs TRBV28 and TRBJ2-1; 7 bases agree with TRBD2. V lost 5 bases, J lost 5 bases, and 6 bases stayed unmatched. In germline, CDR1 is MDHEN, CDR2 SYDVKM. This CDR3 is 14 amino acids long. The DNA for the CDR3 is TGTGCCAGCAGTCCCGGACTAGGCCACAATGAGCAGTTCTTC. Translation: CASSPGLGHNEQFF.